Included here is one TCR beta chain sequence, with context. Trimming cost V 6 bases and J 6 bases, with 8 bases left between them. The CDR3 runs to 11 residues. Germline lookup yields CDR1 MDHEN and CDR2 SYDVKM. Assay used: immunoSEQ multiplex PCR; TCRdb lists only in-frame clones, some missing. This sample has tens of thousands of clones; 90% occur once, and the top ten carry roughly 5.4%. The record originates from a study of T cell changes during pregnancy in multiple sclerosis. The V call is TRBV28, the J call TRBJ1-1; a possible D gene is TRBD1 (5 bases). This TCR derives from a female donor in good health, enrolled as a control in a pregnancy study. The sequenced sample was peripheral blood, obtained in the third trimester of pregnancy. Written as DNA, the CDR3 is TGTGCCAGCAGGGGGCGACCTGAAGCTTTCTTT. Translation gives CASRGRPEAFF.